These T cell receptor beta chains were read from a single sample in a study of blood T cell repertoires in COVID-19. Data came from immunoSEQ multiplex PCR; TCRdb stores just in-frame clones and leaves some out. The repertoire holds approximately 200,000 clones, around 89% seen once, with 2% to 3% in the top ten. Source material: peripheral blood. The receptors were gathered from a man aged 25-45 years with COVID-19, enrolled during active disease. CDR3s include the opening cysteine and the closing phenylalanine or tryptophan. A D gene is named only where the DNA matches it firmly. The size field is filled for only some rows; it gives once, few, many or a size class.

cdr3_aa: CAWSVQGDRGNQPQHF
cdr3_nt: TGTGCCTGGAGTGTACAGGGTGACCGAGGCAATCAGCCCCAGCATTTT
d_call: -
j_call: TRBJ1-5
v_call: TRBV30
clone_size: few

cdr3_aa: CASSLLAGYQETQYF
cdr3_nt: TGTGCCAGCAGCTTACTAGCGGGGTACCAAGAGACCCAGTACTTC
d_call: TRBD2
j_call: TRBJ2-5
v_call: TRBV27
clone_size: -

cdr3_aa: CATSDIQGELSNQPQHF
cdr3_nt: TGTGCCACCAGTGATATACAGGGCGAGTTGAGCAATCAGCCCCAGCATTTT
d_call: -
j_call: TRBJ1-5
v_call: TRBV24-1
clone_size: -

cdr3_aa: CASSDSTEENEQFF
cdr3_nt: TGTGCCAGCAGTGACTCTACCGAGGAGAATGAGCAGTTCTTC
d_call: -
j_call: TRBJ2-1
v_call: TRBV6-4
clone_size: -

cdr3_aa: CAWSQANGDEQYF
cdr3_nt: TGTGCCTGGAGTCAGGCCAACGGGGACGAGCAGTACTTC
d_call: -
j_call: TRBJ2-7
v_call: TRBV30
clone_size: many

cdr3_aa: CASSVAAGGLKGYTF
cdr3_nt: TGTGCCAGCAGCGTAGCGGCAGGGGGCTTGAAAGGCTACACCTTC
d_call: TRBD1
j_call: TRBJ1-2
v_call: TRBV9
clone_size: many

cdr3_aa: CASSAPGGTEAFF
cdr3_nt: TGTGCCAGCAGCGCCCCTGGAGGCACTGAAGCTTTCTTT
d_call: -
j_call: TRBJ1-1
v_call: TRBV9
clone_size: -

cdr3_aa: CASSQVLQGRREKLFF
cdr3_nt: TGCGCCAGCAGCCAAGTCCTCCAGGGGCGGCGTGAAAAACTGTTTTTT
d_call: -
j_call: TRBJ1-4
v_call: TRBV4-1
clone_size: -

cdr3_aa: CASSQDPAGGLYEQYF
cdr3_nt: TGCGCCAGCAGCCAAGATCCCGCGGGAGGGCTGTACGAGCAGTACTTC
d_call: TRBD2
j_call: TRBJ2-7
v_call: TRBV4-3
clone_size: -

cdr3_aa: CASSSSVADSYNEQFF
cdr3_nt: TGTGCCAGCAGCTCCTCAGTAGCGGATTCTTACAATGAGCAGTTCTTC
d_call: -
j_call: TRBJ2-1
v_call: TRBV7-6
clone_size: -

cdr3_aa: CASSPGQGSYGYTF
cdr3_nt: TGCGCCAGCAGCCCGGGACAGGGTAGCTATGGCTACACCTTC
d_call: TRBD1
j_call: TRBJ1-2
v_call: TRBV5-1
clone_size: once

cdr3_aa: CASSPGSNQPQHF
cdr3_nt: TGTGCCAGCAGTCCGGGGAGCAATCAGCCCCAGCATTTT
d_call: -
j_call: TRBJ1-5
v_call: TRBV9
clone_size: -

cdr3_aa: CASSLYQGLWDRAYEQYF
cdr3_nt: TGTGCCAGCAGTTTATACCAGGGCCTATGGGACAGAGCCTACGAGCAGTACTTC
d_call: TRBD1
j_call: TRBJ2-7
v_call: TRBV28
clone_size: -

cdr3_aa: CASSVVGTGDSTDTQYF
cdr3_nt: TGTGCCAGCAGCGTAGTAGGGACAGGGGACAGCACAGATACGCAGTATTTT
d_call: TRBD1
j_call: TRBJ2-3
v_call: TRBV9
clone_size: -

cdr3_aa: CASSLGTGIYGYTF
cdr3_nt: TGTGCCAGCAGCTTAGGTACAGGGATCTATGGCTACACCTTC
d_call: -
j_call: TRBJ1-2
v_call: TRBV7-9
clone_size: few

cdr3_aa: CASSSRDRAHEQYF
cdr3_nt: TGTGCCAGCAGTAGCCGGGACAGGGCCCACGAGCAGTACTTC
d_call: TRBD1
j_call: TRBJ2-7
v_call: TRBV6-5
clone_size: -

cdr3_aa: CASAVTNTGELFF
cdr3_nt: TGTGCCAGCGCGGTCACTAACACCGGGGAGCTGTTTTTT
d_call: -
j_call: TRBJ2-2
v_call: TRBV28
clone_size: -